The entry below describes one TCR beta chain. Its antigen is unidentified. These data are taken from a study of identical twins. Study results and limitations: The models gave estimates that fell short of the out-of-frame TCR alpha sharing seen in monozygotic twins. For out-of-frame beta sequences, excess twin sharing was weaker.

Through template switching, a universal primer site was introduced, and the cDNA contained unique molecular identifiers. TCRdb re-called the 5' RACE reads through MiXCR, storing one row per CDR3 protein. The sample holds 500,000 to 550,000 distinct CDR3 sequences, about a fifth seen once. Unmatched junction bases numbered 10, after V lost 5 bases and J lost 5 bases. From germline, CDR1 is SGHTA and CDR2 FQGTGA. The CDR3 is 16 residues long. These data were also reused for a study on yellow fever vaccine responses in identical twins. From that paper: Twins' vaccine T cell response reportedly gave the appearance of partial convergence and partial personalization.

The chain uses TRBV7-3 and TRBJ2-1; 9 bases align to TRBD2. The sequenced material came from CD4+ T cells sorted from blood. The receptor comes from a woman aged 18-29 years in good health. Written as DNA, the CDR3 is TGTGCCAGCAGCCGATCCGGGACTAGCCCCAACAATGAGCAGTTCTTC. Its translation: CASSRSGTSPNNEQFF.